This entry lists 18 T cell receptor beta chains sequenced from one sample in a study of cytomegalovirus exposure and HLA in healthy donors. The data were produced by immunoSEQ multiplex PCR, yet TCRdb's version contains in-frame clones alone and is incomplete. The data show 150,000 to 200,000 clones, 75% to 90% seen once. Sequencing was carried out using PBMCs. The receptors derive from a man between 18 and 35 years old in good health and CMV-seropositive.

The chain has TRBV6-1 and TRBJ1-3, with D hard to call. This CDR3 region has 16 residues. The germline V gene encodes CDR1 MNHNS and CDR2 SASEGT. Trimming took off 0 bases at V and 4 bases at J, with 13 bases between the two ends. CDR3 DNA sequence: TGTGCCAGCAGTGAAGCGGAGACTCAAGTAGGAAACACCATATATTTT. Translating gives CASSEAETQVGNTIYF.

J is TRBJ2-2 and V is TRBV10-3, with D perhaps TRBD1 (7 bases). This CDR3 has 13 amino acids. V gave up 8 bases and J gave up 4 bases, with 11 bases separating them. Germline-derived CDR1 and CDR2 are ENHRY and SYGVKD. The CDR3 nucleotides are TGTGCCATCGGAGGGGGCGGCACCGGGGAGCTGTTTTTT. It is translated as CAIGGGGTGELFF.

The sample holds a few counts of this clone. The V gene is TRBV5-6, the J gene TRBJ1-1, with 7 positions matching TRBD1. The CDR3 sequence is 16 residues long. J was trimmed by 0 bases and V by 7 bases; bases with no gene match: 12. Germline-derived CDR1 and CDR2 are SGHDT and YYEEEE. The CDR3 coding sequence is TGTGCCAGCGGTCCTACAGGGGTGACTATGAACACTGAAGCTTTCTTT. It translates to CASGPTGVTMNTEAFF.

J is TRBJ2-7 and V is TRBV18; D is perhaps TRBD2 (5 bases). V dropped 2 bases and J dropped 3 bases, with 8 bases sitting between them. Germline assignment: CDR1 KGHSH and CDR2 LQKENI. CDR3 length: 13 amino acids. The CDR3 here is CASSPSGDYEQYF. CDR3 coding DNA: TGTGCCAGCTCACCATCCGGGGACTACGAGCAGTACTTC.

This CDR3 is CASSLSASGSSYNEQFF. CDR3 in DNA: TGTGCCAGCAGTTTATCGGCTAGCGGGAGCTCCTACAATGAGCAGTTCTTC. The chain has TRBV27 and TRBJ2-1, with TRBD2 matching over 10 bases. The CDR3 covers 17 residues. The V gene end was trimmed by 0 bases and the J gene end by 0 bases; junction bases not matched to a gene: 2. Germline CDR1 and CDR2: MNHEY and SMNVEV (reference sequence).

This clone has a single count. The rearrangement links TRBV11-3 to TRBJ2-7; 7 bases fit TRBD2. The CDR3 is 14 residues long. Germline CDR1 reads SGHNT; CDR2 reads YENEEA. Trimming removed 4 bases from V and 2 bases from J; junction bases left unmatched: 5. DNA of the CDR3: TGTGCCAGCAGCTCGGGACTACCGCCCTACGAGCAGTACTTC. Residues: CASSSGLPPYEQYF.

The chain employs TRBV7-3 and TRBJ1-1; TRBD1 aligns across 10 bases. There are 15 residues in the CDR3. The V gene end was trimmed by 5 bases and the J gene end by 4 bases; junction bases not matched to a gene: 7. Germline V gene data show CDR1 as SGHTA and CDR2 as FQGTGA. The CDR3 coding sequence is TGTGCCAGCAGCCCGCGGGACAGGGGAGTCACTGAAGCTTTCTTT. Amino acids: CASSPRDRGVTEAFF.

The DNA of the CDR3 is TGTGCCAGCACTTTAGACCCGGGCAGGGGTGAAAAACTGTTTTTT. Translated, it gives CASTLDPGRGEKLFF. The chain couples TRBV5-4 to TRBJ1-4, with D perhaps TRBD1 (6 bases). V was shortened by 6 bases and J by 7 bases, with 19 bases between the two germline ends. CDR3 size: 15 residues. From germline, CDR1 is SGHNT and CDR2 YYREEE (reference sequence). Full variable domain (outside the CDR3, taken from reference TRBV5-4 and TRBJ1-4): ETGVTQSPTHLIKTRGQQVTLRCSSQSGHNTVSWYQQALGQGPQFIFQYYREEENGRGNFPPRFSGLQFPNYSSELNVNALELDDSALYLCASTLDPGRGEKLFFGSGTQLSVL.

The V and J genes are TRBV28 and TRBJ1-4; no definite D call. The germline V gene has CDR1 MDHEN and CDR2 SYDVKM. The V end was cut by 3 bases, the J end by 7 bases, with 6 bases between. The CDR3 is 12 amino acids. This chain's CDR3 is CASSFGGEKLFF. The CDR3 DNA follows: TGTGCCAGCAGTTTCGGTGGTGAAAAACTGTTTTTT.

This chain connects TRBV5-8 to TRBJ1-1; D unclear. Germline CDR1 reads SGHTS; CDR2 reads YDEGEE. This CDR3 has 19 amino acids. V was clipped by 3 bases and J by 3 bases, with 27 bases between them. The CDR3 reads CASSSYENIIISGDTEAFF. In DNA, the CDR3 is TGTGCCAGCAGCTCCTACGAAAATATCATCATCTCGGGTGACACTGAAGCTTTCTTT. Full variable domain (outside the CDR3, taken from reference TRBV5-8 and TRBJ1-1): EAGVTQSPTHLIKTRGQQATLRCSPISGHTSVYWYQQALGLGLQFLLWYDEGEERNRGNFPPRFSGRQFPNYSSELNVNALELEDSALYLCASSSYENIIISGDTEAFFGQGTRLTVV.

This chain connects TRBV28 to TRBJ1-5; D uncertain. Germline assignment: CDR1 MDHEN and CDR2 SYDVKM. The CDR3 totals 13 residues. V lost 8 bases and J 0 bases, leaving 8 bases between the germline ends. CDR3 in amino acids: CASGRASNQPQHF. CDR3 DNA sequence: TGTGCCAGCGGGAGGGCTAGCAATCAGCCCCAGCATTTT.

V usage is TRBV11-2 and J usage is TRBJ1-5, with 8 nucleotides matching TRBD1. Germline CDR1 SGHAT, CDR2 FQNNGV. There are 15 residues in the CDR3. Trimming cost V 4 bases and J 5 bases; bases outside gene matches: 7. CDR3 loop: CASSYDRGTDQPQHF. In nucleotides, the CDR3 is TGTGCCAGCAGCTACGACAGGGGAACCGATCAGCCCCAGCATTTT.

V gene TRBV5-8 combines with J gene TRBJ2-1; 11 bases agree with TRBD2. V dropped 2 bases and J dropped 9; count of bases not matched to a gene: 4. Germline V CDR1 and CDR2: SGHTS, YDEGEE. There are 14 residues in the CDR3. The CDR3: CASSFSGGASEQFF. The DNA for the CDR3 is TGTGCCAGCAGCTTTAGCGGGGGGGCGAGTGAGCAGTTCTTC.

In nucleotides, the CDR3 is TGTGCCAGCAGCGACCAACCGACAGAAGAGACCCAGTACTTC. Its translation: CASSDQPTEETQYF. The chain recombines TRBV9 with TRBJ2-5; D is perhaps TRBD1 (5 bases). V lost 3 bases and J lost 3, with 12 bases in between. Germline V gene sequence: CDR1 SGDLS, CDR2 YYNGEE. This CDR3 contains 14 residues. The full variable domain, completed using reference TRBV9 and TRBJ2-5, is DSGVTQTPKHLITATGQRVTLRCSPRSGDLSVYWYQQSLDQGLQFLIQYYNGEERAKGNILERFSAQQFPDLHSELNLSSLELGDSALYFCASSDQPTEETQYFGPGTRLLVL.

The CDR3 reads CSVGQGGANEQFF. In DNA, the CDR3 is TGCAGCGTTGGTCAGGGGGGTGCCAATGAGCAGTTCTTC. The chain joins TRBV29-1 to TRBJ2-1, with D possibly TRBD1 on 7 matching bases. Germline assignment: CDR1 SQVTM and CDR2 ANQGSEA. Trimming took off 4 bases at V and 6 bases at J, with 13 bases between the two ends. The CDR3 loop spans 13 amino acids.

The chain couples TRBV20-1 to TRBJ2-3; D may be TRBD2 (5 bases). V lost 4 bases to trimming and J lost 5 bases, with 7 bases between them. Looked up from germline, CDR1 is DFQATT and CDR2 is SNEGSKA (reference sequence). The CDR3 runs 11 residues. This chain's CDR3 is CSAKREDTQYF. As DNA, the CDR3 is TGCAGTGCTAAACGGGAAGATACGCAGTATTTT.

On this clone itself: The CDR3 carries no conserved terminal phenylalanine or tryptophan, so it likely arises from a read error. The DNA is left out, because the CDR3 cannot be placed on it with certainty; the CDR3 is given as TCRdb lists it. The chain joins TRBV5-4 to TRBJ1-2; TRBD1, the table's D call, was not compared with the DNA. The CDR3 numbers 13 amino acids, ends counted. Germline CDR1 and CDR2: SGHNT and YYREEE (reference sequence). The CDR3 spells CASSFDRTGLTIS.

The rearrangement links TRBV9 to TRBJ1-3; 8 bases align to TRBD1. This CDR3 is 12 amino acids long. The V gene end was trimmed by 3 bases and the J gene end by 11 bases; junction bases not matched to a gene: 4. The germline gives CDR1 SGDLS, CDR2 YYNGEE. The CDR3 reads CASSGRTGSIYF. CDR3 sequence (DNA): TGTGCCAGCAGCGGACGGACAGGGTCCATATATTTT.